The T cell receptor (beta chain) under discussion was sequenced for a study of blood T cell repertoires in COVID-19. In its sample, this clone was seen a few times. Measured with immunoSEQ multiplex PCR; TCRdb has only the in-frame clones, and not every one. The repertoire holds 200,000 to 250,000 clones, 84% seen once, with 9.7% in the top ten. Trimming took off 8 bases at V and 0 bases at J, with 10 bases between the two ends. Germline CDR1 reads SEHNR; CDR2 reads FQNEAQ (reference sequence). This CDR3 has 13 residues. The material sequenced was peripheral blood. The origin of this receptor is a man in his fifties or sixties with active or convalescent COVID-19. The chain has TRBV7-9 and TRBJ1-1; D gene ambiguous. In DNA, the CDR3 is TGTGCCAGCGCCCAGGTTCTGAACACTGAAGCTTTCTTT. This encodes CASAQVLNTEAFF.